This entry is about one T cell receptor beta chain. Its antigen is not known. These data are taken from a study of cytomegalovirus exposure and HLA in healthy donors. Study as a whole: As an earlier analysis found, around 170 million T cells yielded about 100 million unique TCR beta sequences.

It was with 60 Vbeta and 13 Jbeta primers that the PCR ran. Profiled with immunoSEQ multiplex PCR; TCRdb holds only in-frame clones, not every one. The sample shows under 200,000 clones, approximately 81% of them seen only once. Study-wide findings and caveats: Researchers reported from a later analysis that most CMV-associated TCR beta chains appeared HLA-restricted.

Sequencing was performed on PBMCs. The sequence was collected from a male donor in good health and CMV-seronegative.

CDR3 bases: TGTGCCAGAAGCCATACAGGGCACAATCAGCCCCAGCATTTT. It translates to CARSHTGHNQPQHF. This rearrangement joins TRBV5-3 to TRBJ1-5; TRBD1 might be the D (6 bases). TRBV5-3 is sorted into the ORF group, with uncertain function. The CDR3 spans 14 residues. Trimming removed 4 bases from V and 3 bases from J, with 11 bases in between.